This section outlines one T cell receptor (beta chain) sequence together with its context. TCRdb re-analysed the RT-PCR reads in MiXCR, keeping a single row per CDR3 protein. In the table there are more than 850,000 distinct CDR3 sequences, about 20% of which are singletons. CDR1 is LGHNA and CDR2 is YNFKEQ in the germline V gene. The germline V and J ends were trimmed by 1 base and 3 bases, with 15 bases remaining between them. There are 17 residues in the CDR3. This entry belongs to a study of patients and donors after allogeneic stem cell transplantation. Sequencing was done on a sample of blood, either unsorted or a sorted T cell fraction (not recorded which). The rearrangement uses TRBV4-2 and TRBJ2-2; possibly TRBD1 for D (5 bases). This TCR came from a human donor who was either an allogeneic HSCT recipient or a stem cell or donor lymphocyte infusion donor (not recorded which). It is not recorded whose cells these are; they may come from a transplant donor. CDR3 nucleotide sequence: TGTGCCAGCAGCCAAGGGGGCGGTGGGCCTCACACCGGGGAGCTGTTTTTT. Translating it yields CASSQGGGGPHTGELFF.